This is a list of T cell receptor beta chains from one sample in a study of shared clonotypes between healthy human individuals. Assay: immunoSEQ multiplex PCR; the TCRdb copy retains only in-frame clones and omits some. The table has some 200,000 clones, 65% seen once. Input material: memory CD4+ T cells sorted from blood. The receptors were gathered from a young man in good health. The CDR3 runs from the conserved cysteine through the conserved F or W. Fields, in order: J gene, clone size, V gene, D gene, CDR3 protein, CDR3 DNA. The D gene is left open where the match is weak. Some rows have no size entry. The others give once, few or many, or a class for an expanded clone.

TRBJ2-1,.,TRBV19,TRBD2,CASSIESTSGIDNEQFF,TGTGCCAGTAGTATAGAGTCGACTAGCGGGATCGACAATGAGCAGTTCTTC
TRBJ1-2,once,TRBV7-9,.,CASIIDGFYGYTF,TGTGCCAGCATCATAGACGGGTTCTATGGCTACACCTTC
TRBJ2-1,.,TRBV9,TRBD2,CASSASSGNSYNEQFF,TGTGCCAGCAGCGCCTCTAGCGGGAACTCCTACAATGAGCAGTTCTTC
TRBJ1-1,few,TRBV5-1,TRBD1,CASSTRDRLTPEAFF,TGCGCCAGCAGCACAAGGGACAGGTTAACCCCTGAAGCTTTCTTT
TRBJ2-2,.,TRBV18,.,CASSPGSTGELFF,TGTGCCAGCTCACCAGGAAGCACCGGGGAGCTGTTTTTT
TRBJ2-5,.,TRBV21-1,.,CASGRGQRRQETQYF,TGTGCCAGCGGTCGGGGCCAGCGGAGGCAAGAGACCCAGTACTTC
TRBJ2-5,.,TRBV5-5,TRBD2,CASSFRTSGRGETQYF,TGTGCCAGCAGCTTTCGAACTAGCGGGAGAGGGGAGACCCAGTACTTC
TRBJ1-1,.,TRBV28,.,CASSFRGVEAFF,TGTGCCAGCAGTTTTAGGGGAGTGGAAGCTTTCTTT
TRBJ2-1,.,TRBV18,TRBD1,CASSRDRDLSDEQFF,TGTGCCAGCTCACGGGACAGAGACCTTTCCGATGAGCAGTTCTTC
TRBJ1-1,.,TRBV10-2,TRBD1,CASSYRGGDTEAFF,TGCGCCAGCAGCTACAGGGGTGGGGACACTGAAGCTTTCTTT
TRBJ2-1,.,TRBV9,TRBD2,CASSTGLAGVEEQFF,TGTGCCAGCAGCACTGGACTAGCGGGAGTGGAGGAGCAGTTCTTC
TRBJ1-3,.,TRBV27,.,CASSSGAGNTIYF,TGTGCCAGCAGCTCAGGGGCTGGAAACACCATATATTTT
TRBJ1-2,.,TRBV29-1,.,CSVEGWKGIDYGYTF,TGCAGCGTTGAAGGATGGAAGGGAATTGACTATGGCTACACCTTC
TRBJ2-1,.,TRBV27,.,CASSSPRGGEGDEQFF,TGTGCCAGCAGTTCCCCCAGGGGGGGAGAAGGCGATGAGCAGTTCTTC
TRBJ2-3,.,TRBV7-2,.,CASSCVPSNRTDTQYF,TGTGCCAGCAGCTGCGTACCCTCTAACAGGACAGATACGCAGTATTTT
TRBJ2-7,.,TRBV19,TRBD1,CASSPGQVSYEQYF,TGTGCCAGTAGTCCCGGACAGGTCTCCTACGAGCAGTACTTC
TRBJ1-5,.,TRBV28,.,CASNYGSFNQPQHF,TGTGCCAGCAACTACGGGTCCTTCAATCAGCCCCAGCATTTT
TRBJ1-1,.,TRBV5-8,.,CASTPRDSSNTEAFF,TGTGCCAGCACCCCAAGGGACTCTAGCAACACTGAAGCTTTCTTT
TRBJ2-7,.,TRBV30,TRBD1,CAWTPRDRGSYEQYF,TGTGCCTGGACACCACGGGACAGGGGTTCCTACGAGCAGTACTTC
TRBJ2-2,.,TRBV5-1,.,CASSLDVNTGELFF,TGCGCCAGCAGCTTGGATGTGAACACCGGGGAGCTGTTTTTT
TRBJ2-2,few,TRBV6-1,.,CASLHTANTGELFF,TGTGCCAGCCTTCACACCGCGAACACCGGGGAGCTGTTTTTT
TRBJ1-2,few,TRBV7-2,.,CASSLDFGYTF,TGTGCCAGCAGCTTAGATTTTGGCTACACCTTC
TRBJ2-1,.,TRBV27,.,CASRRLDHNEQFF,TGTGCCAGCAGGAGACTAGACCACAATGAGCAGTTCTTC
TRBJ1-1,.,TRBV5-1,.,CASSLRGNTEAFF,TGCGCCAGCAGCTTGCGAGGGAACACTGAAGCTTTCTTT
TRBJ2-1,.,TRBV7-2,TRBD2,CASSLVAGGPDNEQFF,TGTGCCAGCAGCTTAGTGGCGGGAGGGCCGGACAATGAGCAGTTCTTC
TRBJ2-7,once,TRBV7-2,.,CASSLTVAGSGYEQYF,TGTGCCAGCAGCTTAACCGTTGCGGGGTCAGGCTACGAGCAGTACTTC
TRBJ2-1,.,TRBV14,TRBD2,CASSRRLAGNEQFF,TGTGCCAGCAGCCGGAGGCTAGCGGGAAATGAGCAGTTCTTC
TRBJ2-7,.,TRBV19,TRBD1,CASSPNTDRGRYEQYF,TGTGCCAGTAGTCCAAATACGGACAGGGGGCGATACGAGCAGTACTTC
TRBJ1-3,.,TRBV10-3,.,CAAADNSGNTIYF,TGTGCCGCAGCGGACAACTCTGGAAACACCATATATTTT
TRBJ1-5,once,TRBV7-2,.,CASSPDSNQPQHF,TGTGCCAGCAGCCCCGACAGTAATCAGCCCCAGCATTTT
TRBJ2-1,few,TRBV9,TRBD2,CASSYFDRLAGSSYNEQFF,TGTGCCAGCAGCTATTTTGATAGACTAGCGGGTAGCTCCTACAATGAGCAGTTCTTC
TRBJ1-1,.,TRBV11-2,TRBD1,CASSLALDRGAEAFF,TGTGCCAGCAGCTTAGCCTTGGACAGGGGGGCTGAAGCTTTCTTT
TRBJ2-3,few,TRBV19,TRBD2,CASSTRLAGVSDTQYF,TGTGCCAGTAGTACTCGACTAGCGGGAGTGTCAGATACGCAGTATTTT
TRBJ1-1,.,TRBV18,.,CASSPDPLVGTEAFF,TGTGCCAGCTCACCAGACCCACTCGTGGGCACTGAAGCTTTCTTT
TRBJ1-5,.,TRBV30,TRBD1,CAWETGRGQPQHF,TGTGCCTGGGAGACAGGGCGGGGTCAGCCCCAGCATTTT
TRBJ1-1,.,TRBV7-2,.,CASSPHRTVSEAFF,TGTGCCAGCAGCCCTCACCGGACAGTTTCTGAAGCTTTCTTT
TRBJ2-1,few,TRBV19,TRBD2,CASSSSGRFDNEQFF,TGTGCCAGTAGCTCTAGCGGGAGGTTTGACAATGAGCAGTTCTTC
TRBJ1-2,.,TRBV29-1,.,CSVGTGLNYGYTF,TGCAGCGTTGGTACCGGGCTTAACTATGGCTACACCTTC
TRBJ1-5,.,TRBV30,.,CAWSAGSNQPQHF,TGTGCCTGGAGTGCGGGGAGCAATCAGCCCCAGCATTTT
TRBJ2-3,.,TRBV19,.,CASRAAGGYTDTQYF,TGTGCCAGTAGGGCCGCGGGCGGCTACACAGATACGCAGTATTTT
TRBJ2-7,.,TRBV5-4,TRBD2,CASSPVKGTSGNSYEQYF,TGTGCCAGCAGCCCAGTTAAGGGGACTAGCGGCAACTCCTACGAGCAGTACTTC
TRBJ1-5,many,TRBV18,.,CASSPLGAADQPQHF,TGTGCCAGCTCACCATTGGGGGCCGCGGATCAGCCCCAGCATTTT
TRBJ1-3,.,TRBV9,TRBD1,CASSVGTGGGNTIYF,TGTGCCAGCAGCGTAGGGACAGGGGGTGGAAACACCATATATTTT
TRBJ2-2,.,TRBV29-1,TRBD2,CSVGLAGVAGELFF,TGCAGCGTTGGTCTAGCGGGAGTCGCCGGGGAGCTGTTTTTT
TRBJ2-5,few,TRBV11-2,TRBD2,CASSPTEREYQETQYF,TGTGCCAGCAGTCCTACGGAGCGGGAGTACCAAGAGACCCAGTACTTC
TRBJ2-2,.,TRBV10-3,.,CAIPARLAEAGELFF,TGTGCCATCCCGGCAAGGCTAGCTGAGGCCGGGGAGCTGTTTTTT
TRBJ2-3,.,TRBV7-9,.,CASSLGVAYGTQYF,TGTGCCAGCAGCCTAGGGGTAGCGTACGGTACGCAGTATTTT
TRBJ1-1,.,TRBV6-5,.,CATSGPNTEAFF,TGTGCCACCAGCGGGCCGAACACTGAAGCTTTCTTT
TRBJ2-7,many,TRBV19,TRBD2,CASRRTSGTYEQYF,TGTGCCAGTAGGAGGACTAGCGGAACCTACGAGCAGTACTTC
TRBJ2-3,.,TRBV28,.,CASKGSATGTDTQYF,TGTGCCAGCAAGGGTAGCGCGACTGGCACAGATACGCAGTATTTT